The 12 T cell receptor beta chains given below trace back to one sample, sequenced in a study of response to subunit inactivated influenza vaccine. A single record per CDR3 protein comes from TCRdb applying MiXCR to the RT-PCR reads. The sample includes about 700,000 distinct CDR3 sequences, 14% of them seen just once. The specimen comprised PBMCs from blood, sampled roughly 2 weeks before vaccination. The receptor set was obtained from a man aged 45-65 years who received an inactivated influenza vaccine.

The chain has TRBV15 and TRBJ2-2; D uncertain. CDR1 is LNHNV and CDR2 is YYDKDF in the germline V gene (reference sequence). The length of the CDR3 is 14 residues. V gave up 0 bases and J gave up 4 bases, with 6 bases separating them. Here the CDR3 reads CATSRDRLTGELFF. The CDR3 DNA reads TGTGCCACCAGCAGAGATCGGCTCACCGGGGAGCTGTTTTTT.

J is TRBJ2-7 and V is TRBV5-1, with D possibly TRBD1 on 6 matching bases. The germline V and J ends were trimmed by 4 bases and 3 bases, with 23 bases remaining between them. The CDR3 has 17 amino acids. Germline CDR1 and CDR2: SGHRS and YFSETQ. CDR3 DNA sequence: TGCGCCAGCAGCGCAACCCCGACAGGCGGGTTTATCTACGAGCAGTACTTC. As protein: CASSATPTGGFIYEQYF.

The chain uses TRBV2 and TRBJ2-7; D possibly corresponds to TRBD1 (6 bases). CDR3 length: 15 residues. Germline lookup yields CDR1 SNHLY and CDR2 FYNNEI. Trimming took off 5 bases at V and 4 bases at J, with 18 bases between the two ends. CDR3 DNA: TGTGCCAGCAGTTACCACAGGAGACAGGATTACGAGCAGTACTTC. The encoded protein is CASSYHRRQDYEQYF.

The chain uses TRBV6-5 and TRBJ2-3; TRBD2 might be the D (6 bases). Trimming removed 0 bases from V and 1 base from J, with 20 bases in between. This CDR3 has 19 residues. CDR1 and CDR2 (germline): MNHEY, SVGAGI. The CDR3 coding sequence is TGTGCCAGCAGTTACTCGATTCCGGACGCGGGGTTTGGCACAGATACGCAGTATTTT. Translating gives CASSYSIPDAGFGTDTQYF.

The chain links TRBV4-3 to TRBJ1-1; D is ambiguous. The CDR3 contains 13 residues. V lost 0 bases and J 5 bases, leaving 7 bases between the germline ends. Germline V gene data show CDR1 as LGHNA and CDR2 as YSLEER. The CDR3 here is CASSQDWATEAFF. CDR3 sequence (DNA): TGCGCCAGCAGCCAAGATTGGGCGACTGAAGCTTTCTTT.

The chain carries TRBV12-3 or TRBV12-4 and TRBJ2-1; possible D gene TRBD2, 6 bases. The CDR3 contains 16 residues. V was cut by 5 bases and J by 0 bases, with 14 bases left in between. CDR3 nucleotide sequence: TGTGCCAGCAGTCCCCAGACTAGGAGCTCCTACAATGAGCAGTTCTTC. It translates to CASSPQTRSSYNEQFF.

This rearrangement joins TRBV7-2 to TRBJ2-5, with a tentative D call TRBD2 (5 bases). Trimming shortened V by 5 bases and J by 7 bases, and 8 bases separated the two germline ends. CDR1 and CDR2 (germline): SGHTA, FQGNSA. The CDR3 runs to 11 residues. The CDR3 DNA reads TGTGCCAGCAGCGGCAGCGGGACCCAGTACTTC. Its protein is CASSGSGTQYF.

The chain joins TRBV20-1 to TRBJ2-1; D uncertain. In germline, CDR1 is DFQATT, CDR2 SNEGSKA (reference sequence). This CDR3 spans 14 amino acids. V was trimmed by 0 bases and J by 2 bases, leaving 8 bases between them. The CDR3 is CSARDLRPYNEQFF. The CDR3 region has the DNA TGCAGTGCTAGAGATTTGCGGCCCTACAATGAGCAGTTCTTC.

This chain uses TRBV20-1 with TRBJ2-1; 12 bases fit TRBD2. The CDR3 has 15 residues. Germline CDR1 is DFQATT and CDR2 is SNEGSKA (reference sequence). Trimming took 6 bases from V and 6 from J; bases not matched to a gene: 9. The CDR3 sequence is CSAMAGTSGSNEQFF. In DNA form, the CDR3 reads TGCAGTGCGATGGCCGGGACTAGCGGGTCCAATGAGCAGTTCTTC.

This clonotype occurred a few times. The chain is built from TRBV5-1 and TRBJ2-2; the match to TRBD2 covers 9 bases. V gave up 3 bases and J gave up 4 bases; unmatched junction bases: 1. CDR1 is SGHRS, CDR2 YFSETQ, per germline. This CDR3 region has 14 residues. The chain's CDR3 is CASSSSGVTGELFF. The DNA for the CDR3 is TGCGCCAGCAGCTCTAGCGGGGTCACCGGGGAGCTGTTTTTT. Looking up the rest from reference TRBV5-1 and TRBJ2-2 gives the full variable domain: KAGVTQTPRYLIKTRGQQVTLSCSPISGHRSVSWYQQTPGQGLQFLFEYFSETQRNKGNFPGRFSGRQFSNSRSEMNVSTLELGDSALYLCASSSSGVTGELFFGEGSRLTVL.

This clonotype showed up just a few times. The rearrangement uses TRBV5-1 and TRBJ2-1, with 7 bases matching TRBD1. The V gene's germline CDR1 is SGHRS and CDR2 YFSETQ. The CDR3 is 13 amino acids. V lost 3 bases, J lost 4 bases, and 1 base stayed unmatched. CDR3 in amino acids: CASSWDSYNEQFF. Written as DNA, the CDR3 is TGCGCCAGCAGCTGGGACAGTTACAATGAGCAGTTCTTC.

This clonotype came up a few times. The rearrangement joins TRBV28 to TRBJ2-1, with D uncertain. The CDR3 consists of 15 residues. Looked up from germline, CDR1 is MDHEN and CDR2 is SYDVKM. V lost 6 bases and J lost 0, with 12 bases in between. CDR3 protein: CASSPAASSYNEQFF. CDR3 coding DNA: TGTGCCAGCAGCCCTGCTGCAAGCTCCTACAATGAGCAGTTCTTC.